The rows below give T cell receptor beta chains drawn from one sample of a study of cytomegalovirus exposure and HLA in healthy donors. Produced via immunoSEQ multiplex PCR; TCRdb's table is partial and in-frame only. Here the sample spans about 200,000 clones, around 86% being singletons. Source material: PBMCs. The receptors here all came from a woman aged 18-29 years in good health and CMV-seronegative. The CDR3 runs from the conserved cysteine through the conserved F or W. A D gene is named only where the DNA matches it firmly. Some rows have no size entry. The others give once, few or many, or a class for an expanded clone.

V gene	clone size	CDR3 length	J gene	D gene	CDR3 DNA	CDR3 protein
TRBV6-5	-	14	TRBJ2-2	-	TGTGCCAGCAGTCCTGACAGGAACACCGGGGAGCTGTTTTTT	CASSPDRNTGELFF
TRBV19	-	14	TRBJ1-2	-	TGTGCCAGTACCACCCCGGCAGGGGTGAAGGGCTACACCTTC	CASTTPAGVKGYTF
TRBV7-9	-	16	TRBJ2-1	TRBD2	TGTGCCAGCAGCCTGGGACTAGGGATTTCCTACAATGAGCAGTTCTTC	CASSLGLGISYNEQFF
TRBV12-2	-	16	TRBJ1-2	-	TGTGCAAGTCGCTCGGAGGGACAGGGGAATAACTATGGCTACACCTTC	CASRSEGQGNNYGYTF
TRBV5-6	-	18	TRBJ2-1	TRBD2	TGTGCCAGCAGCTTGGAACTAGCGGGAGGGCCGAGTTACAATGAGCAGTTCTTC	CASSLELAGGPSYNEQFF
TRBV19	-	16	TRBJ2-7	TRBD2	TGTGCCAGTACGGCTAGCGGGACCCGCCGAGTCGACGAGCAGTACTTC	CASTASGTRRVDEQYF
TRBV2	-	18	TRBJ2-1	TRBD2	TGTGCCAGCAGTCGATCACCGGCGGGACTAGCGGGGGGCAATGAGCAGTTCTTC	CASSRSPAGLAGGNEQFF
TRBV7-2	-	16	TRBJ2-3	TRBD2	TGTGCCAGCAGTCCCGGACTAGCGGGGGAGGCGGATACGCAGTATTTT	CASSPGLAGEADTQYF
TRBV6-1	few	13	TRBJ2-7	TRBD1	TGTGCCAGCACGGCAGGGGGTTCCTACGAGCAGTACTTC	CASTAGGSYEQYF
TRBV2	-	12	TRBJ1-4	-	TGTGCCAGCATGGGTTGGAGTGAAAAACTGTTTTTT	CASMGWSEKLFF
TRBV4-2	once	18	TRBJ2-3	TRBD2	TGTGCCAGCAGCCAAGATAGGACGGCGGGAGGGCCCCCAGATACGCAGTATTTT	CASSQDRTAGGPPDTQYF
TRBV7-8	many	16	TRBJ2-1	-	TGTGCCAGCAGCGGGGCCGGCGCGGCTACCTACAATGAGCAGTTCTTC	CASSGAGAATYNEQFF
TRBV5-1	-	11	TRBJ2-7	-	TGCGCCAGCAGCTCCCTATACGAGCAGTACTTC	CASSSLYEQYF
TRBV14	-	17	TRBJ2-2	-	TGTGCCAGCAGCCAAGTTATCGGTTCCCTAAACACCGGGGAGCTGTTTTTT	CASSQVIGSLNTGELFF
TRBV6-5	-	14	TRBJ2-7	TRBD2	TGTGCCAGCAGATCTAGCGGGGGAACCTACGAGCAGTACTTC	CASRSSGGTYEQYF
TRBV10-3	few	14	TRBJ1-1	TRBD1	TGTGCCATCACTTCACAGGGGTTGAACACTGAAGCTTTCTTT	CAITSQGLNTEAFF
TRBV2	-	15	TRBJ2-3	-	TGTGCCAGCAGTGATCTGGGGGCTAGCACAGATACGCAGTATTTT	CASSDLGASTDTQYF
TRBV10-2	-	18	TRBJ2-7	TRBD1	TGCGCCAGCAGTGACATGGGACAGGAGCGGTCAAGCTTCTACGAGCAGTACTTC	CASSDMGQERSSFYEQYF
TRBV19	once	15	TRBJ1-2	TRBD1	TGTGCCAGTAGTCCCCCCCAGGGGGGACCCTATGGCTACACCTTC	CASSPPQGGPYGYTF
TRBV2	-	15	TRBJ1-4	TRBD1	TGTGCCAGCAGTCCAACAGGGGGATTTTTCGAAAAACTGTTTTTT	CASSPTGGFFEKLFF
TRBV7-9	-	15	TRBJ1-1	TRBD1	TGTGCCAGCAGCTTAGCCCAGACAGGGGGGGCTGAAGCTTTCTTT	CASSLAQTGGAEAFF
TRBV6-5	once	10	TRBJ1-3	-	TGTGCCAGCGGCAGGGAAACCATATATTTT	CASGRETIYF
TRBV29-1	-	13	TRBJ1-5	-	TGCAGCGTTGCCGAGAATAGCAATCAGCCCCAGCATTTT	CSVAENSNQPQHF
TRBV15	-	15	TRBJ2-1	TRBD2	TGTGCCACCAGCAGCGGGGTCGGGAGGTACAATGAGCAGTTCTTC	CATSSGVGRYNEQFF
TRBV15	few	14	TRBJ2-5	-	TGTGCCACCAGCAGAGTGCCCAGGGCCGAGACCCAGTACTTC	CATSRVPRAETQYF
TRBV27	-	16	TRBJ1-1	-	TGTGCCAGCAGTCCCACCTCTACGGGAATGAGCACTGAAGCTTTCTTT	CASSPTSTGMSTEAFF
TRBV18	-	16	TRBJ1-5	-	TGTGCCAGCTCACCATTTCAGGCCCTGTTTGATCAGCCCCAGCATTTT	CASSPFQALFDQPQHF
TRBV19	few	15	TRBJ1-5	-	TGTGCCAGTAGTACCCTAGACAGTGTCCATCAGCCCCAGCATTTT	CASSTLDSVHQPQHF
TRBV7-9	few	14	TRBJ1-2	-	TGTGCCAGCAGCCCGGGACACTTCTTCTATGGCTACACCTTC	CASSPGHFFYGYTF
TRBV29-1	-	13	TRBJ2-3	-	TGCAGCGTAGGTCCGGGGGTCGGAGATACGCAGTATTTT	CSVGPGVGDTQYF
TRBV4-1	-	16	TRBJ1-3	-	TGCGCCAGCAGCCAACTGTCTGTGTACTCTGGAAACACCATATATTTT	CASSQLSVYSGNTIYF
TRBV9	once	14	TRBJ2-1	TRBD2	TGTGCCAGCAGCTTACGGACTAGCGGTAATGAGCAGTTCTTC	CASSLRTSGNEQFF
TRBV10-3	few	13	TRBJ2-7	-	TGTGCCATCTCAGGCCGAACCCCCTACGAGCAGTACTTC	CAISGRTPYEQYF
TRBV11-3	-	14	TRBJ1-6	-	TGTGCCAGCAGCATAGGGGCTCGGAATTCACCCCTCCACTTT	CASSIGARNSPLHF
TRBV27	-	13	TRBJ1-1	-	TGTGCCAGCAGTTTAAACAGGTACACTGAAGCTTTCTTT	CASSLNRYTEAFF
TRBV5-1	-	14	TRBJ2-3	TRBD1	TGCGCCAGCACTCGGGACAGCCTCACAGATACGCAGTATTTT	CASTRDSLTDTQYF
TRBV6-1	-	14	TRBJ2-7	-	TGTGCCAGCAGTGATCGGTTAAGCTCCTACGAGCAGTACTTC	CASSDRLSSYEQYF
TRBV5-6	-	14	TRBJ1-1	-	TGTGCCAGCAGCTTGGAGGGGTGGAAGGCTGAAGCTTTCTTT	CASSLEGWKAEAFF
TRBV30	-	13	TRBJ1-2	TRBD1	TGTGCCTGGACCTGGACAGGGAGTGAGGGCTACACCTTC	CAWTWTGSEGYTF
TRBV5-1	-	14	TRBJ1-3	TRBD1	TGCGCCAGCAGCTTCGGACAGGGGGGGTACACCATATATTTT	CASSFGQGGYTIYF
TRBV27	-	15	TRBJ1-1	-	TGTGCCAGCAGCACCGGGGTGTGGTCGAGCACTGAAGCTTTCTTT	CASSTGVWSSTEAFF
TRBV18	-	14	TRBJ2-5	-	TGTGCCAGCTCACCAGCTAGCCTAATGGAGACCCAGTACTTC	CASSPASLMETQYF
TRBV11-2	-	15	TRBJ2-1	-	TGTGCCAGCAGCCCAGACAGGAGCTCCTACAATGAGCAGTTCTTC	CASSPDRSSYNEQFF
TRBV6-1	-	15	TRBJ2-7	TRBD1	TGTGCCAGCCGTGCCACCGGGACAGGGTTTCGCGAGCAGTACTTC	CASRATGTGFREQYF
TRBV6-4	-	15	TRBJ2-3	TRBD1	TGTGCCAGCAGTGACTCGGGACAGGTGACAGATACGCAGTATTTT	CASSDSGQVTDTQYF
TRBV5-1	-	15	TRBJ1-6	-	TGCGCCAGCAGCTTGGCTGGGACATTTTATTCACCCCTCCACTTT	CASSLAGTFYSPLHF
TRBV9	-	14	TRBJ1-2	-	TGTGCCAGCAGCCCTCAGGACAGCGTGGGGGGCTACACCTTC	CASSPQDSVGGYTF
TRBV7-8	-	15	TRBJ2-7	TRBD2	TGTGCCAGCAGCTTAGGGGGGACTAGGCTCTACGAGCAGTACTTC	CASSLGGTRLYEQYF
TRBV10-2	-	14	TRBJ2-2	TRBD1	TGCGCCACCGGGACAGGGGTTAACACCGGGGAGCTGTTTTTT	CATGTGVNTGELFF
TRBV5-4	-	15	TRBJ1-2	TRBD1	TGTGCCAGCAGCTTTCAGGCGACAGGGGGCTATGGCTACACCTTC	CASSFQATGGYGYTF
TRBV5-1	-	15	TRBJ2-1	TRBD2	TGCGCCAGCAGCGATTCTAGCGGGAGGGCCGGAGAGCAGTTCTTC	CASSDSSGRAGEQFF
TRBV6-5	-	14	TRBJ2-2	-	TGTGCCAGCAGTTTACAGGGTTTCTCCGGGGAGCTGTTTTTT	CASSLQGFSGELFF
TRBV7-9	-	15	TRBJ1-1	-	TGTGCCAGCAGCTTAAAAATCCCAGAGAACACTGAAGCTTTCTTT	CASSLKIPENTEAFF
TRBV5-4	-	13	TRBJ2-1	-	TGTGCCAGCAGCTTGTATCGGGGCAATGAGCAGTTCTTC	CASSLYRGNEQFF
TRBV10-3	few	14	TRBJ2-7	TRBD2	TGTGCCATCAGTGGTAGCGGGGGAACCTACGAGCAGTACTTC	CAISGSGGTYEQYF
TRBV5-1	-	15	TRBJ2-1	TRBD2	TGCGCCAGCAGCGGGACTAGCGGGGAGTACAATGAGCAGTTCTTC	CASSGTSGEYNEQFF
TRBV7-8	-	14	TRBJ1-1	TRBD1	TGTGCCAGCAGCCTCAGCCGGGACAGAACTGAAGCTTTCTTT	CASSLSRDRTEAFF
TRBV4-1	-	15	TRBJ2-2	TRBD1	TGCGCCAGCCTGCCCGGGACAGAAAACACCGGGGAGCTGTTTTTT	CASLPGTENTGELFF
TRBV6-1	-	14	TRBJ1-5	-	TGTGCCAGCAAGTGGTTCAGGGGCAATCAGCCCCAGCATTTT	CASKWFRGNQPQHF